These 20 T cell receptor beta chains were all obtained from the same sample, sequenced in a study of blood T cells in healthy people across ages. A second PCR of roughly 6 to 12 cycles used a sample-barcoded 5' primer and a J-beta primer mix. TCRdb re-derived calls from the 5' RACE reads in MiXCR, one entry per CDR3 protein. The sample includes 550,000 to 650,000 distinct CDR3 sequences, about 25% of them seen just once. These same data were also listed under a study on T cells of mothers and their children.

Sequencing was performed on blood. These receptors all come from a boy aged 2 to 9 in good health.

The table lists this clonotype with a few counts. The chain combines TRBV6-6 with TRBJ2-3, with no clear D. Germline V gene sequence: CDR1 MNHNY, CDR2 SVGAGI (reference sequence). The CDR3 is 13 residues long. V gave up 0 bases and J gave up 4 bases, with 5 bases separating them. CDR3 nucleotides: TGTGCCAGCAGTTACTCGTCTTCAGATACGCAGTATTTT. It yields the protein CASSYSSSDTQYF.

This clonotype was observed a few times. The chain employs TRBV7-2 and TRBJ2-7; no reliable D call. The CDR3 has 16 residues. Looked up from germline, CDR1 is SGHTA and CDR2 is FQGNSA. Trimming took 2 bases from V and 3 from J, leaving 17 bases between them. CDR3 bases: TGTGCCAGCAGCTTAAACCCCCTAGACATGAACTACGAGCAGTACTTC. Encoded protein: CASSLNPLDMNYEQYF. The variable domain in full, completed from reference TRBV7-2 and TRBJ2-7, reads GAGVSQSPSNKVTEKGKDVELRCDPISGHTALYWYRQSLGQGLEFLIYFQGNSAPDKSGLPSDRFSAERTGGSVSTLTIQRTQQEDSAVYLCASSLNPLDMNYEQYFGPGTRLTVT.

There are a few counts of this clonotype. This chain's CDR3 is CASRGPSWGEQYF. In nucleotides, the CDR3 is TGTGCCAGCAGGGGTCCTTCCTGGGGCGAGCAGTACTTC. The V call is TRBV14, the J call TRBJ2-7; D uncertain. With 6 bases removed from V and 6 bases from J, the gap between germline ends came to 15 bases. The V gene's germline CDR1 is SGHDN and CDR2 FVKESK. CDR3 length: 13 residues.

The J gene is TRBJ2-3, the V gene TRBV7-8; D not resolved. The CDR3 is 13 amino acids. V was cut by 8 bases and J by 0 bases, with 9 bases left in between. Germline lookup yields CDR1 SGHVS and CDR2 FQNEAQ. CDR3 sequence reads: CASGQDSTDTQYF. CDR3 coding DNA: TGTGCCAGCGGGCAGGACAGCACAGATACGCAGTATTTT.

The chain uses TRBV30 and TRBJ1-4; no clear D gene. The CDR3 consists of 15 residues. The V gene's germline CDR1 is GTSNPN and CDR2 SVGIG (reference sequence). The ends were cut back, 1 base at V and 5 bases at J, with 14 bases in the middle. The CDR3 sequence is CAWSEGSHRNEKLFF. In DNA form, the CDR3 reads TGTGCCTGGAGTGAAGGCAGCCATCGGAATGAAAAACTGTTTTTT.

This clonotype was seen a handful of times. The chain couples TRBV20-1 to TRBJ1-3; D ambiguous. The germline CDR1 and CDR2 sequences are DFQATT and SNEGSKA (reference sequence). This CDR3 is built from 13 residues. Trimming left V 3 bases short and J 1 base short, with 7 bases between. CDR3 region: CSASEGSGNTIYF. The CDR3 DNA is TGCAGTGCTAGTGAGGGTTCTGGAAACACCATATATTTT.

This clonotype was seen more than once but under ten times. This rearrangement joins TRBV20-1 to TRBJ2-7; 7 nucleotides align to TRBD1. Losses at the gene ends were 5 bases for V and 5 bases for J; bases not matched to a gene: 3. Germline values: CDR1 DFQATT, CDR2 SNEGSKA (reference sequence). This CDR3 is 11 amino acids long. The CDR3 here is CSARQGNEQYF. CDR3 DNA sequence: TGCAGTGCTCGACAGGGAAACGAGCAGTACTTC.

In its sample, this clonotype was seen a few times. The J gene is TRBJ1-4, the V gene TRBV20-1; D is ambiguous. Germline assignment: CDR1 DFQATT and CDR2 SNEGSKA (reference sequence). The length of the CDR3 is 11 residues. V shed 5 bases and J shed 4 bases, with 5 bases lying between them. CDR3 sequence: CSAEFNEKLFF. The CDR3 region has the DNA TGCAGTGCTGAATTTAATGAAAAACTGTTTTTT.

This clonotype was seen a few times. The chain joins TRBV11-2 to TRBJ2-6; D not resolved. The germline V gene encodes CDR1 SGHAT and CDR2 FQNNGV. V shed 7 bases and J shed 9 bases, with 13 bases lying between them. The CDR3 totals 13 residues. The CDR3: CASNVANLNVLTF. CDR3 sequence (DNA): TGTGCCAGCAACGTCGCGAACCTCAACGTCCTGACTTTC.

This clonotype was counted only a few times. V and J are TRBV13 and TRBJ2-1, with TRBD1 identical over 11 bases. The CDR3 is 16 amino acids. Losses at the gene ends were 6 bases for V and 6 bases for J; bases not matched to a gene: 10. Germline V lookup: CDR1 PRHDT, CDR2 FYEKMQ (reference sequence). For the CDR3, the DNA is TGTGCCAGCAGGACGGACAGGGGGCGCGAAATCAATGAGCAGTTCTTC. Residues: CASRTDRGREINEQFF.

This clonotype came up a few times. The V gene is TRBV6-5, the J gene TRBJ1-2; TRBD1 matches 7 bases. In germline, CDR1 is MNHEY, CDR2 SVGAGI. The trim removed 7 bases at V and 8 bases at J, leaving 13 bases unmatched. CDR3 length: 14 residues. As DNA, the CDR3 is TGTGCCAGCACCCGACAGGGTGGAATGTGGGGCTACACCTTC. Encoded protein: CASTRQGGMWGYTF.

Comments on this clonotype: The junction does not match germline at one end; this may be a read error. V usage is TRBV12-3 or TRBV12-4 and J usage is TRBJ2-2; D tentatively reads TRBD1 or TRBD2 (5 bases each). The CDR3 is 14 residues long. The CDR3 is CATMDHINTGALFF. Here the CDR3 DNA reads TGTGCCACCATGGACCATATTAACACCGGGGCGCTGTTTTTT.

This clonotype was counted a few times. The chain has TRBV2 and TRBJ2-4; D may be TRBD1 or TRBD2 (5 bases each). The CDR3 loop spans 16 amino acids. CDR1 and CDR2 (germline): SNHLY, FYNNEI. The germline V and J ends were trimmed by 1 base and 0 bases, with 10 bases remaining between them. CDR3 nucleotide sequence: TGTGCCAGCAGTGAAGACAGGACTGTAGCCAAAAACATTCAGTACTTC. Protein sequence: CASSEDRTVAKNIQYF.

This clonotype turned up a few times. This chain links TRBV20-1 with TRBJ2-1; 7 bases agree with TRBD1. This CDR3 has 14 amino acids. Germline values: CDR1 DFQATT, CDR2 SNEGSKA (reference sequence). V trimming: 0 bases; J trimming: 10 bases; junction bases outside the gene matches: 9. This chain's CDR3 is CSARDFEDRREQFF. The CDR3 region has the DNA TGCAGTGCTAGAGATTTCGAGGACAGGAGAGAGCAGTTCTTC.

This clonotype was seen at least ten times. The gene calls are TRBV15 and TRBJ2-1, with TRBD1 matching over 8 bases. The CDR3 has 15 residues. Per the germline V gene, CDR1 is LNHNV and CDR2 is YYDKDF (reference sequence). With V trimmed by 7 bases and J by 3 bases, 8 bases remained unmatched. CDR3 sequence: CATTSYRGNYNEQFF. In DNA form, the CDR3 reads TGTGCCACCACCTCTTACAGGGGGAACTACAATGAGCAGTTCTTC. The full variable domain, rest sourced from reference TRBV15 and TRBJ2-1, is DAMVIQNPRYQVTQFGKPVTLSCSQTLNHNVMYWYQQKSSQAPKLLFHYYDKDFNNEADTPDNFQSRRPNTSFCFLDIRSPGLGDTAMYLCATTSYRGNYNEQFFGPGTRLTVL.

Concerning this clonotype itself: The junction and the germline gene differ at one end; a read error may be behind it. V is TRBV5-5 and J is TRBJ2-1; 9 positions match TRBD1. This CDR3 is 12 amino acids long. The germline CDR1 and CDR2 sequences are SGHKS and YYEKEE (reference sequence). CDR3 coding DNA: TGTGCCAGCAGCTTGTTCTGGGACAGGGAAGCTTTC. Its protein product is CASSLFWDREAF.

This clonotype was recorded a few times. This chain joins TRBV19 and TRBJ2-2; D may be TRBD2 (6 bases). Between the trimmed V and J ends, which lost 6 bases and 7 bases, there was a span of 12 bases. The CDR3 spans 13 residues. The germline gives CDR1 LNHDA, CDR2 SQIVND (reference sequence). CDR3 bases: TGTGCCAGTAGCTGGGGGGAAGGCGGGGAGCTGTTTTTT. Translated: CASSWGEGGELFF.

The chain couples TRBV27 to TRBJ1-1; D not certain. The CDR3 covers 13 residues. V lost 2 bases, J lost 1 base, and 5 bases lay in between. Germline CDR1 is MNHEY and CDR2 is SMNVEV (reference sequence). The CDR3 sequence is CASSLVKNTEAFF. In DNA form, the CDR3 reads TGTGCCAGCAGTTTAGTCAAGAACACTGAAGCTTTCTTT.

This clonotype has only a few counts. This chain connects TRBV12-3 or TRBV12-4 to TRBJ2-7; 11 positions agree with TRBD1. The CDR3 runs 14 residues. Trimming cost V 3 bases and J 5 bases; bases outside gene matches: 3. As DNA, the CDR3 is TGTGCCAGCAGTTTGCGGGACAGGGGGGACGAGCAGTACTTC. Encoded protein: CASSLRDRGDEQYF.

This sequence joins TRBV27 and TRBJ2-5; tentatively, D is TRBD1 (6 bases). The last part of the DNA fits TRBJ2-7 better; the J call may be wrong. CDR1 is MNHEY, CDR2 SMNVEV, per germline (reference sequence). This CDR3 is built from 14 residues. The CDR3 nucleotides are TGTGCCAGCAGTGCTTTCAGGGGTGTATACGAGCAGTACTTC. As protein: CASSAFRGVYEQYF.